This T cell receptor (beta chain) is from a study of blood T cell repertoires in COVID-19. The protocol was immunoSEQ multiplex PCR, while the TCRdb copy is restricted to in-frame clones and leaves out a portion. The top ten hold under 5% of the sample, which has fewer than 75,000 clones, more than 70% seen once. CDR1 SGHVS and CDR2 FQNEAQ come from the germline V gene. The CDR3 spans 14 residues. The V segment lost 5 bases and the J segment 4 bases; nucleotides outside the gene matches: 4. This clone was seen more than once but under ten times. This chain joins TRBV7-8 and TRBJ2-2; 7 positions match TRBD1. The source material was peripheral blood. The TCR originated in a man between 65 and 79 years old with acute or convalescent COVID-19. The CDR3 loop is CASSDDRATGELFF. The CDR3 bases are TGTGCCAGCAGCGACGACAGGGCCACCGGGGAGCTGTTTTTT. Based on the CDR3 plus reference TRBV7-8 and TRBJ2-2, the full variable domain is GAGVSQSPRYKVAKRGQDVALRCDPISGHVSLFWYQQALGQGPEFLTYFQNEAQLDKSGLPSDRFFAERPEGSVSTLKIQRTQQEDSAVYLCASSDDRATGELFFGEGSRLTVL.